This TCR beta chain was obtained from a study of shared clonotypes between healthy human individuals (dated by TCRdb to 2018 to 2021). Regarding the complete study: The cohort included three men and a couple of women between 18 and 49 years of age. Leukapheresis yielded between about 0.94 and 9 billion PBMCs per donor. Blood TCR repertoires of about 5 healthy adults were deeply sequenced to estimate repertoire size and the extent of clonotype sharing between individuals. Libraries were prepared and TCR repertoires were sequenced by different laboratories using diverse techniques, in order to increase sequencing depth and limit assay-specific biases. Per donor, three plates each were used for CD4 naive and CD4 memory, two for CD8 naive, and one for CD8 memory.

The paper's findings and limits, for the study overall: When a few donors were compared, the shared fraction of clonotypes was about 5.5% for naive CD4, more than 3% for naive CD8, roughly 2.3% for memory CD4, and around 0.37% for memory CD8. Incomplete sequencing was indicated by rarefaction of sorted-subset datasets, despite the large sequencing depth. Pairwise subsampling led to the expectation that sequencing depth would affect the degree of clonotype sharing among donors. Compared with non-shared clonotypes, clonotypes shared by all four sorted-subset donors had higher generation probabilities. Only blood was sampled, and tissue TCR repertoires likely differ from those in blood. Because the study included only a small number of donors, the genetic and exposure-history diversity represented was limited. Estimated clonotype richness was generally larger for naive than for memory subsets.

Worth noting for this clone: There is no known antigen for this receptor. It has no much larger one-base neighbor in the sample; base qualities were not kept.

Using the deep immunoSEQ assay, TCR CDR3 regions were amplified from genomic DNA by multiplex PCR. Genomic DNA extracted from each cell subset was distributed evenly over all wells of several immunoSEQ 96-well plates, and each plate served as one replicate. For sorted subsets, approximately 210 ng of genomic DNA, equivalent to some 30,000 T cell genomes, went into each replicate PCR. The purified libraries were quantified using a Qubit 3.0 fluorometer, sized with a Bioanalyzer 2100, and then quantified again using the KAPA Library Quantification kit. Each immunoSEQ 96-well plate was sequenced on its own single-read 150-cycle Illumina NextSeq 550 flow cell. The original pipeline was this. Because the immunoSEQ output included only junctional sequences and no quality scores, the filtering could not be the same as the filtering used for full-length reads. To assign V/J genes and CDR3, sequences were annotated against IMGT germline references using PyIR, a Python wrapper for IgBLAST v1.9. Reads with weak V/J assignments (E-value above 1e-6), missing CDR3, stop codons, out-of-frame junctions, or ambiguous translated residues were removed. V3J clonotypes were defined as sequences sharing the same inferred V gene, J gene, and CDR3 amino acid sequence. Percentage overlap between repertoires was calculated by dividing the number of shared unique clonotypes by the size of the smaller repertoire. RTK rarefaction, the Chao1 estimator, and Recon v2.1 estimates of unobserved clonotypes were used to assess repertoire richness. For all TCRbeta clonotypes obtained by the gDNA method from several donors, generation probabilities were computed with OLGA. TCRdb took this table from immuneACCESS and kept in-frame rearrangements with V and J called. Such tables lack part of the clones; where checked against another copy, unresolved V genes explain under half of the gap, and the rest is unexplained. V and J calls plus clone size are reproduced from that table; the DNA served to infer D and trimming. The sample yields some 2,400,000 clones; more than 90% were counted once. The ten largest clones add up to 0.1% to 0.15% of the sample.

Healthy HIV-negative adults with no recently reported acute infections or vaccinations were included as donors. Only Caucasian adults living in Nashville, Tennessee, USA were represented among the donors. CD4+ T cells were enriched through magnetic negative selection, after which naive cells were positively selected on CD45RA and the remaining negative fraction served as the memory subset. Blood was collected by leukapheresis, and PBMCs were isolated by Ficoll-Histopaque density gradient centrifugation and then cryopreserved in liquid nitrogen vapor phase. Analytical flow cytometry was used to check the purity and quantity of each magnetically sorted T cell population. Genomic DNA was isolated from every sorted fraction and measured by UV absorbance on a Nanodrop 2000c. Sequenced input: naive CD4+ T cells sorted from blood. Per the publication, the cell subset or site label means: CD45RA+ positively selected. The receptor was isolated from a man between 18 and 29 years old in good health.

The DNA is TGTGCCAGCAGTAAGGGGGGGCTTGGAAACACCATATATTTT. Translated, it reads CASSKGGLGNTIYF. The sequence is built from TRBV6-5 and TRBJ1-3, with TRBD1 tentatively as D gene (6 bases match). Including the terminal cysteine and phenylalanine, the CDR3 comprises 14 residues. Just the 42-base CDR3 DNA is kept, in frame starting at base 1. CDR1 and CDR2 (MNHEY, SVGAGI) derive from the germline V gene. V is clipped by 5 bases and J by 3 bases, and the sequence between their germline boundaries is 11 bases long.